This entry lists 26 T cell receptor beta chains sequenced from one sample in a study of PD-1 blockade in classical Hodgkin lymphoma. TCRdb's table, derived via immunoSEQ multiplex PCR, lists solely in-frame clones and lacks some. This sample has more than 15,000 clones, with roughly 79% found just once. Time point meaning: cycle 4 day 1 (C4D1), after more than 5 weeks of nivolumab. All patients experienced relapse after autologous stem cell transplantation, and brentuximab vedotin exposure was variable. Magnetic negative selection was used to purify CD4+ T cells from thawed PBMCs. Sequenced material: CD4+ T cells from blood, taken before the fourth cycle of nivolumab. All receptors derive from a human donor with classical Hodgkin lymphoma.

This chain uses TRBV10-3 with TRBJ2-1; TRBD2 matches 8 bases. The J segment lost 1 base and the V segment lost 3 bases, leaving 5 bases of the junction unmatched. This CDR3 has 16 residues. The germline CDR1 and CDR2 sequences are ENHRY and SYGVKD. The CDR3 loop reads CAISEPGLGSYNEQFF. CDR3 DNA: TGTGCCATCAGTGAACCGGGACTAGGGTCCTACAATGAGCAGTTCTTC.

This rearrangement joins TRBV18 to TRBJ2-6; perhaps TRBD1 as D (5 bases). The germline V and J ends were trimmed by 3 bases and 8 bases, with 23 bases remaining between them. Germline assignment: CDR1 KGHSH and CDR2 LQKENI. This CDR3 has 18 residues. CDR3 bases: TGTGCCAGCTCACCTCGGCAGGGTGAACTCTTGATCTCCAACGTCCTGACTTTC. Its translation is CASSPRQGELLISNVLTF.

The rearrangement uses TRBV13 and TRBJ2-1; 11 bases fit TRBD2. The CDR3 length is 19 residues. Trimming at V came to 5 bases and at J to 2 bases, leaving 14 bases not matched to a gene. Germline lookup yields CDR1 PRHDT and CDR2 FYEKMQ (reference sequence). The CDR3 DNA follows: TGTGCCAGCAGCCCCAGTGGCGGGACTAGCGGAGTCGCCTACAATGAGCAGTTCTTC. It encodes CASSPSGGTSGVAYNEQFF.

This rearrangement joins TRBV27 to TRBJ1-5; D might be TRBD1 (6 bases). The CDR3 has 16 residues. The germline CDR1 and CDR2 sequences are MNHEY and SMNVEV (reference sequence). The V and J ends lost 5 bases and 0 bases respectively, with 14 bases between them. The CDR3, as DNA: TGTGCCAGCAGTCCAACAGGGTGGGTTAGCAATCAGCCCCAGCATTTT. Its protein is CASSPTGWVSNQPQHF.

The V call is TRBV30, the J call TRBJ2-7; D is possibly TRBD1 (5 bases). The germline V gene encodes CDR1 GTSNPN and CDR2 SVGIG (reference sequence). V dropped 4 bases and J dropped 1 base, with 17 bases sitting between them. This CDR3 has 15 amino acids. The CDR3 DNA reads as TGTGCCTGGACCCGCCCCTCCGACAGTTCCTACGAGCAGTACTTC. This translates into CAWTRPSDSSYEQYF.

The V call is TRBV5-1, the J call TRBJ2-7, with D hard to call. The germline V and J ends were trimmed by 2 bases and 3 bases, with 9 bases remaining between them. Germline CDR1 SGHRS, CDR2 YFSETQ. This CDR3 has 13 residues. CDR3 in DNA: TGCGCCAGCAGCTTCCGTTTTAACTACGAGCAGTACTTC. As protein: CASSFRFNYEQYF.

The chain links TRBV6-5 to TRBJ1-3; 8 bases are a match to TRBD1. Germline CDR1 is MNHEY and CDR2 is SVGAGI. The CDR3 loop spans 16 amino acids. Germline trimming cut 0 bases from V and 3 bases from J; bases unmatched to any gene: 4. This CDR3 is CASSYSQGAHGNTIYF. DNA for the CDR3: TGTGCCAGCAGTTACTCTCAGGGGGCGCATGGAAACACCATATATTTT.

This clone has only one observation. The genes are TRBV29-1 and TRBJ2-7; 9 nucleotides match TRBD2. The germline V gene has CDR1 SQVTM and CDR2 ANQGSEA. CDR3 length: 14 residues. Germline trimming cut 7 bases from V and 1 base from J; bases unmatched to any gene: 8. This CDR3 reads CSAYRAGGSYEQYF. CDR3 bases: TGCAGCGCCTACCGAGCGGGAGGTTCCTACGAGCAGTACTTC.

This chain uses TRBV27 with TRBJ2-3; 11 bases are a match to TRBD1. Germline V CDR1 and CDR2: MNHEY, SMNVEV (reference sequence). V was clipped by 6 bases and J by 0 bases; unmatched bases: 8. The CDR3 contains 17 residues. The CDR3 DNA sequence: TGTGCCAGCAGGCTAGGGACAGGGGGGACTAGCACAGATACGCAGTATTTT. Its protein is CASRLGTGGTSTDTQYF.

The chain employs TRBV11-2 and TRBJ2-7, with D uncertain. CDR1 is SGHAT, CDR2 FQNNGV, per germline. Trimming took 5 bases from V and 4 from J, leaving 9 bases between them. This CDR3 spans 12 amino acids. CDR3 in DNA: TGTGCCAGCAGCCACACACGGTACGAGCAGTACTTC. Its translation: CASSHTRYEQYF.

This clone has only one observation. V gene TRBV2 combines with J gene TRBJ2-7, with D perhaps TRBD1 (6 bases). This CDR3 region has 11 residues. In germline, CDR1 is SNHLY, CDR2 FYNNEI. Trimming pared 7 bases from V and 3 bases from J, leaving 7 bases between. The CDR3 nucleotides read TGTGCCAGCACGGGACACTACGAGCAGTACTTC. Encoded protein: CASTGHYEQYF. The whole variable domain, filled in from reference TRBV2 and TRBJ2-7, reads EPEVTQTPSHQVTQMGQEVILRCVPISNHLYFYWYRQILGQKVEFLVSFYNNEISEKSEIFDDQFSVERPDGSNFTLKIRSTKLEDSAMYFCASTGHYEQYFGPGTRLTVT.

V usage is TRBV10-2 and J usage is TRBJ2-1, with 9 bases fitting TRBD2. This CDR3 is 14 amino acids long. Germline lookup yields CDR1 WSHSY and CDR2 SAAADI. Trimming removed 8 bases from V and 7 bases from J; junction bases left unmatched: 9. The CDR3 nucleotides read TGCGCCAGCTGGGTGGGTAGCGGGAGTAATGAGCAGTTCTTC. Its translation: CASWVGSGSNEQFF.

V gene TRBV15 combines with J gene TRBJ1-5, with unresolved D. CDR1 and CDR2 (germline): LNHNV, YYDKDF (reference sequence). This CDR3 comprises 17 residues. V dropped 0 bases and J dropped 0 bases, with 12 bases sitting between them. This CDR3 reads CATSRDWAAPSNQPQHF. The CDR3 DNA reads TGTGCCACCAGCAGAGATTGGGCAGCCCCTAGCAATCAGCCCCAGCATTTT. Using reference TRBV15 and TRBJ1-5 for the parts outside the CDR3, the full variable domain is DAMVIQNPRYQVTQFGKPVTLSCSQTLNHNVMYWYQQKSSQAPKLLFHYYDKDFNNEADTPDNFQSRRPNTSFCFLDIRSPGLGDTAMYLCATSRDWAAPSNQPQHFGDGTRLSIL.

V and J are TRBV25-1 and TRBJ2-3; D is uncertain. This CDR3 has 13 amino acids. V was clipped by 3 bases and J by 1 base, with 5 bases between them. Per germline, CDR1 MGHDK and CDR2 SYGVNS. CDR3 amino acids: CASSEPRTDTQYF. As DNA, the CDR3 is TGTGCCAGCAGTGAGCCTCGCACAGATACGCAGTATTTT.

J is TRBJ2-5 and V is TRBV6-1; D call uncertain. V was shortened by 11 bases and J by 2 bases, with 18 bases between the two germline ends. The CDR3 contains 14 residues. Per germline, CDR1 MNHNS and CDR2 SASEGT. The CDR3 sequence: CAVDIGIIQETQYF. The CDR3 DNA is TGTGCCGTTGACATCGGTATTATTCAAGAGACCCAGTACTTC.

The J gene is TRBJ1-1, the V gene TRBV6-5; a possible D gene is TRBD1 (5 bases). Trimming took 5 bases from V and 1 from J, leaving 11 bases between them. Germline loops: CDR1 MNHEY, CDR2 SVGAGI. The CDR3 loop spans 14 amino acids. This chain's CDR3 is CASSVGGGNTEAFF. The DNA for the CDR3 is TGTGCCAGCAGTGTCGGGGGGGGGAACACTGAAGCTTTCTTT.

This clone has just a few counts. This rearrangement joins TRBV7-6 to TRBJ1-5; 7 bases fit TRBD1. Germline CDR1 SGHVS, CDR2 FNYEAQ. The CDR3 loop spans 12 amino acids. The ends lost 8 bases at V and 4 bases at J; junction bases unmatched: 2. The CDR3 DNA sequence: TGTGCCAGCGGGACAGCAAATCAGCCCCAGCATTTT. It is translated as CASGTANQPQHF.

In this sample, this clone turned up a few times. The rearrangement links TRBV28 to TRBJ2-1; no reliable D call. This CDR3 has 15 residues. Germline V gene sequence: CDR1 MDHEN, CDR2 SYDVKM. V was shortened by 4 bases and J by 3 bases, with 13 bases between the two germline ends. CDR3 sequence reads: CASSSFSFGYNEQFF. CDR3 nucleotide sequence: TGTGCCAGCAGTTCCTTCTCTTTCGGCTACAATGAGCAGTTCTTC. The full variable domain, with the rest looked up from reference TRBV28 and TRBJ2-1, is DVKVTQSSRYLVKRTGEKVFLECVQDMDHENMFWYRQDPGLGLRLIYFSYDVKMKEKGDIPEGYSVSREKKERFSLILESASTNQTSMYLCASSSFSFGYNEQFFGPGTRLTVL.

This clone was seen only a few times. The chain has TRBV29-1 and TRBJ2-7; tentatively, D is TRBD1 (6 bases). Germline lookup yields CDR1 SQVTM and CDR2 ANQGSEA. The CDR3 runs to 12 residues. Trimming cost V 4 bases and J 6 bases, with 13 bases left between them. Here the CDR3 reads CSVGQGNPEQYF. The CDR3 region has the DNA TGCAGCGTTGGGCAGGGGAATCCCGAGCAGTACTTC.

The CDR3 reads CASSKGTSGSTDTQYF. The CDR3 nucleotides read TGTGCCAGCAGCAAAGGGACTAGCGGGAGCACAGATACGCAGTATTTT. This sequence joins TRBV5-5 and TRBJ2-3; 12 nucleotides line up with TRBD2. With V trimmed by 4 bases and J by 0 bases, 3 bases remained unmatched. CDR3 size: 16 residues. CDR1 and CDR2 from the germline V gene are SGHKS and YYEKEE (reference sequence).

This sequence joins TRBV6-5 and TRBJ2-4; D not certain. V lost 6 bases and J 3 bases, leaving 9 bases between the germline ends. Germline V CDR1 and CDR2: MNHEY, SVGAGI. The CDR3 sequence is 13 residues long. This CDR3 reads CASRDRDKNIQYF. Written as DNA, the CDR3 is TGTGCCAGCAGGGATAGGGACAAAAACATTCAGTACTTC.

The J gene is TRBJ2-1, the V gene TRBV19; 12 bases match TRBD2. V was clipped by 5 bases and J by 12 bases; unmatched bases: 8. This CDR3 has 14 residues. Germline assignment: CDR1 LNHDA and CDR2 SQIVND (reference sequence). CDR3 in amino acids: CASSLTSGSGRQFF. CDR3 nucleotide sequence: TGTGCCAGTAGTCTGACTAGCGGGAGCGGGCGGCAGTTCTTC. Complete variable domain (other parts from reference TRBV19 and TRBJ2-1): DGGITQSPKYLFRKEGQNVTLSCEQNLNHDAMYWYRQDPGQGLRLIYYSQIVNDFQKGDIAEGYSVSREKKESFPLTVTSAQKNPTAFYLCASSLTSGSGRQFFGPGTRLTVL.

This clone appeared a few times. The chain joins TRBV28 to TRBJ1-5, with 8 bases identical to TRBD1. CDR3 length: 16 amino acids. Germline V lookup: CDR1 MDHEN, CDR2 SYDVKM. Germline trimming cut 5 bases from V and 4 bases from J; bases unmatched to any gene: 10. The CDR3 sequence is CASSLTARTGNQPQHF. The CDR3, as DNA: TGTGCCAGCAGTCTCACCGCCCGGACAGGGAATCAGCCCCAGCATTTT.

CDR3 nucleotides: TGTGCCAGCAGTTTTTACAGGGGAACCCAGTACTTC. It specifies CASSFYRGTQYF. The chain links TRBV27 to TRBJ2-5; 7 nucleotides match TRBD1. CDR1 MNHEY and CDR2 SMNVEV come from the germline V gene (reference sequence). Trimming took 3 bases from V and 8 from J; bases not matched to a gene: 3. This CDR3 is 12 amino acids long.

The chain links TRBV6-1 to TRBJ2-1; 7 positions match TRBD2. Germline V gene data show CDR1 as MNHNS and CDR2 as SASEGT. CDR3 length equals 14 residues. Trimming at V came to 7 bases and at J to 4 bases, leaving 7 bases not matched to a gene. CDR3 region: CASTAGLLYNEQFF. In DNA, the CDR3 is TGTGCCAGCACCGCGGGACTATTATACAATGAGCAGTTCTTC.

The chain links TRBV9 to TRBJ2-1, with a possible D match to TRBD2 (6 bases). CDR1 and CDR2 from the germline V gene are SGDLS and YYNGEE. This CDR3 contains 15 residues. Trimming cost V 0 bases and J 7 bases, with 14 bases left between them. CDR3 amino acids: CASSVDHGGWNEQFF. Written as DNA, the CDR3 is TGTGCCAGCAGCGTAGATCACGGGGGATGGAATGAGCAGTTCTTC.